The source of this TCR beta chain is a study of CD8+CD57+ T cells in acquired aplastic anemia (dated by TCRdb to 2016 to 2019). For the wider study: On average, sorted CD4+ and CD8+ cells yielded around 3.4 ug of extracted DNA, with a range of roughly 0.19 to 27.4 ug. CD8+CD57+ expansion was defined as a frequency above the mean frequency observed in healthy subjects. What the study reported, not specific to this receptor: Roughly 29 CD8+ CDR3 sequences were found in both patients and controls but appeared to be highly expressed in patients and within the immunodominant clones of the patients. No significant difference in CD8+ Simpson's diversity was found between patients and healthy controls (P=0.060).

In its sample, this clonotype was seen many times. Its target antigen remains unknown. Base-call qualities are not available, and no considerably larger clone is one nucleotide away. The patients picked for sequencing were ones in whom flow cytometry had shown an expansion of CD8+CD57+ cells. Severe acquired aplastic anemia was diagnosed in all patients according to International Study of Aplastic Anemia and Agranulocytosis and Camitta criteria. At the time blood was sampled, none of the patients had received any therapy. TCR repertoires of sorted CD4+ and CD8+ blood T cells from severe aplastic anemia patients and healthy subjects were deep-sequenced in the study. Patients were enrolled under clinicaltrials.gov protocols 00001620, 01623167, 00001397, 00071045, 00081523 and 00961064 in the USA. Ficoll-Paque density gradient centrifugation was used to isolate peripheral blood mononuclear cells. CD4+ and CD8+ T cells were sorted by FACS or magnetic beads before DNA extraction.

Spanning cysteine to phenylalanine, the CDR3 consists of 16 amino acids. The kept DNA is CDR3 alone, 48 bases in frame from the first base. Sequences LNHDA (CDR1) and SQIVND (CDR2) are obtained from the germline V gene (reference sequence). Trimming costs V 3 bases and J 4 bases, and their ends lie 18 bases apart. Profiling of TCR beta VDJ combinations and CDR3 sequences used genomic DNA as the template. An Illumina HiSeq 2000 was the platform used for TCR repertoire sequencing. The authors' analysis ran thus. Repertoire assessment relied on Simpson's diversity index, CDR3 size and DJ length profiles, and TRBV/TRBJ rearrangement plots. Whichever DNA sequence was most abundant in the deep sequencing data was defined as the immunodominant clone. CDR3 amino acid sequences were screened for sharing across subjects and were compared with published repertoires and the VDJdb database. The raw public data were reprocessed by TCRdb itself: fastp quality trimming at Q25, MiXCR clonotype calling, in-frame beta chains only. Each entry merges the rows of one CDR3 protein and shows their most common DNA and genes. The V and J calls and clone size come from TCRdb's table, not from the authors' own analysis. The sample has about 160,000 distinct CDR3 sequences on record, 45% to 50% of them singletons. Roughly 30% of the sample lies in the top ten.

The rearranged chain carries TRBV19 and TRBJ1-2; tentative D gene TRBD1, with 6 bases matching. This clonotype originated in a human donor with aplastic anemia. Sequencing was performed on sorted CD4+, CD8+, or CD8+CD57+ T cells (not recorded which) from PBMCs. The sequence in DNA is TGTGCCAGTAGTATTGGGACATTAGCCCCCTTCTATGGCTACACCTTC. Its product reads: CASSIGTLAPFYGYTF.